This TCR beta chain was identified during a study of tumor-infiltrating lymphocytes in glioblastoma multiforme. Study results and caveats: The TCR and somatic mutation analysis included just one glioblastoma patient. T cells were not sorted into functional subsets.

Three nested ARM-PCR rounds with V-beta and C-beta primers built TCRB libraries. Input was 0.5 ug total RNA, reverse-transcribed with a C-beta primer. MiXCR, run by TCRdb on the multiplex PCR reads, gives a single entry per CDR3 protein. The sample holds about 9,600 distinct CDR3 sequences, less than 75% seen once. With regard to this clonotype: Its cognate antigen is unknown.

Germline assignment: CDR1 ENHRY and CDR2 SYGVKD. Trimming took 7 bases from V and 5 from J; bases not matched to a gene: 6. The length of the CDR3 is 14 residues. Sequences were obtained from brain tumor tissue. This chain connects TRBV10-3 to TRBJ2-2; 8 bases map to TRBD1. This receptor was identified in a male donor with glioblastoma. This CDR3 is CAIKPGGRTGELFF. The CDR3 region has the DNA TGTGCCATCAAACCAGGGGGCAGGACCGGGGAGCTGTTTTTT.